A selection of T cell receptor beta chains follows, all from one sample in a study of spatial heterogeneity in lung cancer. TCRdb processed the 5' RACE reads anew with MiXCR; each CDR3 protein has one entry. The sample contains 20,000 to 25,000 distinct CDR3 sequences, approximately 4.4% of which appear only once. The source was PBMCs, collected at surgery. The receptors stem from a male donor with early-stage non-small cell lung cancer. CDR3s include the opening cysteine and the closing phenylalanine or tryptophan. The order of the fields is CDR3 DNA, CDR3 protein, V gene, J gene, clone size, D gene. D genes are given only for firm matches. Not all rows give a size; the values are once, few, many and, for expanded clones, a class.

CDR3nt: TGCGCCAGCAGCTCGTCTAATACCGGGACAGCCAAAAACATTCAGTACTTC
CDR3aa: CASSSSNTGTAKNIQYF
v_gene: TRBV5-1
j_gene: TRBJ2-4
abundance: many
d_gene: .

CDR3nt: TGTGCCAGCAGCGTAGCCGCAGTAGGAGGCTACACCTTC
CDR3aa: CASSVAAVGGYTF
v_gene: TRBV9
j_gene: TRBJ1-2
abundance: many
d_gene: .

CDR3nt: TGTGCCAGCAGCCAAGGAGGGGTTGGCTATGGCTACACCTTC
CDR3aa: CASSQGGVGYGYTF
v_gene: TRBV3-1
j_gene: TRBJ1-2
abundance: many
d_gene: .

CDR3nt: TGTGCCAGCAGTTCCCCCCTTTACGTCTCTGGGGCCAACGTCCTGACTTTC
CDR3aa: CASSSPLYVSGANVLTF
v_gene: TRBV27
j_gene: TRBJ2-6
abundance: many
d_gene: .

CDR3nt: TGTGCCTGGAGCCCGGGACAGGGGGTTGGGACTGAAGCTTTCTTT
CDR3aa: CAWSPGQGVGTEAFF
v_gene: TRBV30
j_gene: TRBJ1-1
abundance: many
d_gene: TRBD1

CDR3nt: TGTGCCAGCAGCGAGACAGGGGAATGGGAAAAACTGTTTTTT
CDR3aa: CASSETGEWEKLFF
v_gene: TRBV9
j_gene: TRBJ1-4
abundance: many
d_gene: TRBD1

CDR3nt: TGTGCCAGCAGCTTGTTTTCCTCGGGGGTCTACGAGCAGTACTTC
CDR3aa: CASSLFSSGVYEQYF
v_gene: TRBV5-6
j_gene: TRBJ2-7
abundance: many
d_gene: .

CDR3nt: TGTGCCAGTAGTATGGTTGGCCATGAGCAGTTCTTC
CDR3aa: CASSMVGHEQFF
v_gene: TRBV19
j_gene: TRBJ2-1
abundance: many
d_gene: .

CDR3nt: TGCAGTGCTAAGACCTTAAGACAGGGTCACGAGCAGTACTTC
CDR3aa: CSAKTLRQGHEQYF
v_gene: TRBV20-1
j_gene: TRBJ2-7
abundance: many
d_gene: TRBD1

CDR3nt: TGTGCCAGCAAGCAAGGTTTACTAACAGGGGGCACCGGGGAGCTGTTTTTT
CDR3aa: CASKQGLLTGGTGELFF
v_gene: TRBV3-1
j_gene: TRBJ2-2
abundance: many
d_gene: TRBD1

CDR3nt: TGTGCCAGCAGGGGTCTCGTGAGCCAAGAGACCCAGTACTTC
CDR3aa: CASRGLVSQETQYF
v_gene: TRBV12-3/TRBV12-4
j_gene: TRBJ2-5
abundance: many
d_gene: .

CDR3nt: TGCAGTGCTAGACGTCCCCTAACGAGAAAAGAGACCCAGTACTTC
CDR3aa: CSARRPLTRKETQYF
v_gene: TRBV20-1
j_gene: TRBJ2-5
abundance: many
d_gene: .

CDR3nt: TGTGCTAGCAGCTTAGGGCGGAGCATCTACAATGAGCAGTTCTTC
CDR3aa: CASSLGRSIYNEQFF
v_gene: TRBV7-7
j_gene: TRBJ2-1
abundance: many
d_gene: .

CDR3nt: TGCGCCAGCAGCTGGGACGCGGCTAATGAAAAACTGTTTTTT
CDR3aa: CASSWDAANEKLFF
v_gene: TRBV4-3
j_gene: TRBJ1-4
abundance: many
d_gene: .

CDR3nt: TGTGCCATCAGTCTGCGTAACGACGGAGGCTACGAGCAGTACTTC
CDR3aa: CAISLRNDGGYEQYF
v_gene: TRBV10-3
j_gene: TRBJ2-7
abundance: many
d_gene: .

CDR3nt: TGTGCCAGCAGCTTGTCAGGACTCTCTAGGAATGAGCAGTTCTTC
CDR3aa: CASSLSGLSRNEQFF
v_gene: TRBV5-6
j_gene: TRBJ2-1
abundance: medium-sized
d_gene: .

CDR3nt: TGTGCCAGCGCAGAGGGGATTAGGGTCCCCCTCGAGCAGTACTTC
CDR3aa: CASAEGIRVPLEQYF
v_gene: TRBV27
j_gene: TRBJ2-7
abundance: .
d_gene: .

CDR3nt: TGTGCCACCTCCCACGGGAGCGGGGTTGGCGGGGACCTGTTTTTT
CDR3aa: CATSHGSGVGGDLFF
v_gene: TRBV2
j_gene: TRBJ2-2
abundance: .
d_gene: TRBD2

CDR3nt: TGTGCCAGCAGTTTAAGTCTCGGGACAGTCCAAGAGACCCAGTACTTC
CDR3aa: CASSLSLGTVQETQYF
v_gene: TRBV12-3/TRBV12-4
j_gene: TRBJ2-5
abundance: medium-sized
d_gene: TRBD1

CDR3nt: TGTGCCAGCAGCAAATCAGGGAGGGCCTACTACGAGCAGTACTTC
CDR3aa: CASSKSGRAYYEQYF
v_gene: TRBV21-1
j_gene: TRBJ2-7
abundance: medium-sized
d_gene: .